This is a list of T cell receptor beta chains from one sample in a study of neurological immune-mediated disorders. TCRdb reanalysed the 5' RACE reads using MiXCR and keeps one entry per CDR3 protein. This sample has tens of thousands of distinct CDR3 sequences, with under 20% found just once. The sequencing sample was made of PBMCs. These receptors were taken from a woman aged 40 to 50 in good health. Both conserved end residues are part of each CDR3. The D gene is left open where the match is weak. Clone sizes are given selectively: once, few, many, or a class where the clone is expanded.

size: NA
V: TRBV2
D: TRBD2
J: TRBJ2-1
DNA: TGTGCCAGCCCTAGCGGCGGGGGAGTGAATGAGCAGTTCTTC
CDR3: CASPSGGGVNEQFF

size: once
V: TRBV9
D: TRBD1
J: TRBJ1-2
DNA: TGTGCCAGCAGCGAGGAGGACAGGGCTTCTTCTAACTATGGCTACACCTTC
CDR3: CASSEEDRASSNYGYTF

size: many
V: TRBV5-1
D: NA
J: TRBJ1-1
DNA: TGCGCCAGCAGCTCCCAGACCCAGGGGACTGAAGCTTTCTTT
CDR3: CASSSQTQGTEAFF

size: NA
V: TRBV18
D: TRBD2
J: TRBJ2-7
DNA: TGTGCCAGCTCACCAGGGCTAGCGGGAGATCTATACGAGCAGTACTTC
CDR3: CASSPGLAGDLYEQYF

size: NA
V: TRBV5-4
D: NA
J: TRBJ2-3
DNA: TGTGCCAGCAGCTTGGTGGTCCAAGCTAGCACAGATACGCAGTATTTT
CDR3: CASSLVVQASTDTQYF

size: many
V: TRBV7-2
D: NA
J: TRBJ2-3
DNA: TGTGCCAGCAGCCAAAACACAGATACGCAGTATTTT
CDR3: CASSQNTDTQYF

size: few
V: TRBV7-2
D: NA
J: TRBJ2-1
DNA: TGTGCCAGCAGCTCTCGTGGCGGCCCCCCGAGCTCCTACAATGAGCAGTTCTTC
CDR3: CASSSRGGPPSSYNEQFF

size: many
V: TRBV20-1
D: NA
J: TRBJ2-7
DNA: TGCAGTGCTAGAGTCTGGGGGACCGATTCCTACGAGCAGTACTTC
CDR3: CSARVWGTDSYEQYF

size: many
V: TRBV27
D: NA
J: TRBJ2-2
DNA: TGTGCCAGCAGTTTAAGTCGGACCGGGGAGCTGTTTTTT
CDR3: CASSLSRTGELFF

size: many
V: TRBV5-1
D: NA
J: TRBJ1-1
DNA: TGCGCCAGCAGTACAGGGTGGGGGAACACTGAAGCTTTCTTT
CDR3: CASSTGWGNTEAFF

size: NA
V: TRBV4-3
D: TRBD1
J: TRBJ2-1
DNA: TGCGCCAGCAGCCAGGATGGGACAGGGCATTTAGGCAATGAGCAGTTCTTC
CDR3: CASSQDGTGHLGNEQFF

size: many
V: TRBV20-1
D: NA
J: TRBJ1-1
DNA: TGCAGTGCTAGAGACGACTTGGACAGCACTGAAGCTTTCTTT
CDR3: CSARDDLDSTEAFF

size: many
V: TRBV5-1
D: NA
J: TRBJ2-1
DNA: TGCGCCAGCAGCTTGTCTTGGGGGACTGAGCAGTTCTTC
CDR3: CASSLSWGTEQFF

size: many
V: TRBV20-1
D: NA
J: TRBJ2-3
DNA: TGCAGTGCTAGAGAGCCCGCGGGACCCGATACGCAGTATTTT
CDR3: CSAREPAGPDTQYF

size: many
V: TRBV5-5
D: TRBD1
J: TRBJ2-7
DNA: TGTGCCAGCAGCCGAGGGACAGAAAGGGACGAGCAGTACTTC
CDR3: CASSRGTERDEQYF

size: many
V: TRBV5-1
D: NA
J: TRBJ1-6
DNA: TGCGCCAGCAGCGGCGACAGCCAGAGCTCCTATAATTCACCCCTCCACTTT
CDR3: CASSGDSQSSYNSPLHF

size: NA
V: TRBV10-3
D: TRBD2
J: TRBJ2-1
DNA: TGTTCCATCAGTGAGGAAGCTAGCGGGGTTGGTAATGAGCAGTTCTTC
CDR3: CSISEEASGVGNEQFF

size: many
V: TRBV18
D: NA
J: TRBJ1-4
DNA: TGTGCCAGCTCACCGATTTCCGGGAGTGACAATGAAAAACTGTTTTTT
CDR3: CASSPISGSDNEKLFF

size: many
V: TRBV7-2
D: NA
J: TRBJ2-3
DNA: TGTGCCAGCAGCTTAGACGGTTATACGCAGTATTTT
CDR3: CASSLDGYTQYF

size: many
V: TRBV28
D: NA
J: TRBJ1-2
DNA: TGTGCCAGCAGTCAGGCCCTTGTAGTTGGCTACACCTTC
CDR3: CASSQALVVGYTF

size: many
V: TRBV10-3
D: NA
J: TRBJ2-3
DNA: TGTGCCATCAGTGAGCCGACGGTCCCCGATACGCAGTATTTT
CDR3: CAISEPTVPDTQYF

size: many
V: TRBV10-3
D: NA
J: TRBJ2-2
DNA: TGTGCCACCTCCAACCGACAGGCCGCCGGGGAGCTGTTTTTT
CDR3: CATSNRQAAGELFF

size: NA
V: TRBV12-3/TRBV12-4
D: TRBD2
J: TRBJ2-1
DNA: TGTGCCAGCAGTTCTAGCGGGAGTGAGCAGTTCTTC
CDR3: CASSSSGSEQFF

size: few
V: TRBV20-1
D: NA
J: TRBJ1-6
DNA: TGCAGTGCGCGCGAGAGCTCCTATAATTCACCCCTCCACTTT
CDR3: CSARESSYNSPLHF

size: many
V: TRBV5-8
D: NA
J: TRBJ1-1
DNA: TGTGCCAGCAGCCGTCCGGGGGGGCTCATGAACACTGAAGCTTTCTTT
CDR3: CASSRPGGLMNTEAFF

size: many
V: TRBV14
D: NA
J: TRBJ1-3
DNA: TGTGCCAGCAGCCAGGGACTCTCTGGAAACACCATATATTTT
CDR3: CASSQGLSGNTIYF

size: NA
V: TRBV18
D: NA
J: TRBJ1-1
DNA: TGTGCCAGCTCACCACAGGGGAACACTGAAGCTTTCTTT
CDR3: CASSPQGNTEAFF

size: many
V: TRBV7-2
D: TRBD2
J: TRBJ2-1
DNA: TGTGCCAGCAGCTTAGTCGGCGGGGGGACCTTACCAAGCTCCTACAATGAGCAGTTCTTC
CDR3: CASSLVGGGTLPSSYNEQFF

size: many
V: TRBV14
D: TRBD2
J: TRBJ2-2
DNA: TGTGCCAGCAGCCTGGGACTAGCGGGGGGGCCGAACACCGGGGAGCTGTTTTTT
CDR3: CASSLGLAGGPNTGELFF

size: NA
V: TRBV2
D: TRBD2
J: TRBJ2-1
DNA: TGTGCCAGCACAACTAGCGGGTACAATGAGCAGTTCTTC
CDR3: CASTTSGYNEQFF

size: few
V: TRBV28
D: TRBD1
J: TRBJ1-1
DNA: TGTGCCAGCAGGGCTCCAGGGGGCAACACTGAAGCTTTCTTT
CDR3: CASRAPGGNTEAFF

size: many
V: TRBV9
D: NA
J: TRBJ2-6
DNA: TGTGCCAGCAGCCCTCGGGACGGACACTCTGGGGCCAACGTCCTGACTTTC
CDR3: CASSPRDGHSGANVLTF

size: many
V: TRBV7-2
D: TRBD2
J: TRBJ2-2
DNA: TGTGCCAGCAGCTTATTCGCCTGGAATAGCGGGGGAGGTGGGGAGCTGTTTTTT
CDR3: CASSLFAWNSGGGGELFF

size: many
V: TRBV6-5
D: NA
J: TRBJ2-3
DNA: TGTGCCAGCAGACGAGGGGGGGCCACAGATACGCAGTATTTT
CDR3: CASRRGGATDTQYF

size: many
V: TRBV7-8
D: TRBD2
J: TRBJ2-5
DNA: TGTGCCAGCAGCTTGAGCGGGGTCCAAGAGACCCAGTACTTC
CDR3: CASSLSGVQETQYF

size: many
V: TRBV12-3/TRBV12-4
D: NA
J: TRBJ1-2
DNA: TGTGCCAGCAGTTTACAGGGATACGGCTACACCTTC
CDR3: CASSLQGYGYTF

size: many
V: TRBV2
D: NA
J: TRBJ2-2
DNA: TGTGCCAGCAGTGAAGATGGGGGGCGCAACACCGGGGAGCTGTTTTTT
CDR3: CASSEDGGRNTGELFF

size: many
V: TRBV7-2
D: TRBD2
J: TRBJ2-3
DNA: TGTGCCAGCAGCTTAATCCCGGGGGGAATGGGAGATACGCAGTATTTT
CDR3: CASSLIPGGMGDTQYF

size: many
V: TRBV6-1
D: NA
J: TRBJ1-1
DNA: TGTGCCAGCAGTGAAGCAGGGGAAGCTTTCTTT
CDR3: CASSEAGEAFF

size: many
V: TRBV3-1
D: NA
J: TRBJ1-1
DNA: TGTGCCAGCAGCCAAGATGCAGGCGGCAGTGAAGCTTTCTTT
CDR3: CASSQDAGGSEAFF

size: NA
V: TRBV2
D: NA
J: TRBJ2-1
DNA: TGTGCCAGCAGTGAAGTAGCGGTACAGTTCTTC
CDR3: CASSEVAVQFF